These T cell receptor beta chains were read from a single sample in a study of control samples from healthy donors and cancer patients. The data were produced by immunoSEQ multiplex PCR, yet TCRdb's version contains in-frame clones alone and is incomplete. The sample yields around 200,000 clones, about 94% seen once. Sequenced material: blood. These receptors all come from a man aged 45 to 65 in good health. Each CDR3 is given with its conserved first and last residue. D genes are given only for firm matches. The listing skips clone size in some rows; elsewhere it reads once, few, many or a size class.

TRBJ2-4 TRBD1 TRBV9 NA CASTRTGGSKNIQYF TGTGCCAGCACCCGGACAGGGGGTTCCAAAAACATTCAGTACTTC
TRBJ1-1 NA TRBV2 NA CASSEGVNTEAFF TGTGCCAGCAGTGAGGGAGTCAACACTGAAGCTTTCTTT
TRBJ1-1 NA TRBV5-4 NA CASSWGGRTNTEAFF TGTGCCAGCAGCTGGGGAGGGAGGACGAACACTGAAGCTTTCTTT
TRBJ2-7 NA TRBV5-6 NA CASSESLRDRTYEQYF TGTGCCAGCAGCGAGTCCTTGCGGGACAGAACCTACGAGCAGTACTTC
TRBJ1-5 NA TRBV7-2 NA CATGRGSNQPQHF TGTGCCACAGGACGGGGCAGCAATCAGCCCCAGCATTTT
TRBJ1-4 TRBD1 TRBV2 NA CASILDRGDEKLFF TGTGCCAGCATTCTGGACAGGGGGGACGAAAAACTGTTTTTT
TRBJ1-4 TRBD1 TRBV5-6 NA CASSLVRAGQLFTNEKLFF TGTGCCAGCAGCTTGGTGAGGGCGGGACAGCTCTTTACTAATGAAAAACTGTTTTTT
TRBJ1-6 TRBD1 TRBV28 NA CASSFDSTGPNSPLHF TGTGCCAGCAGTTTTGACTCGACAGGGCCTAATTCACCCCTCCACTTT
TRBJ1-5 TRBD1 TRBV2 NA CASSGQGARSNQPQHF TGTGCCAGCAGTGGACAGGGGGCGAGAAGCAATCAGCCCCAGCATTTT
TRBJ1-5 NA TRBV5-5 once CASSLEGGQPQHF TGTGCCAGCAGCTTGGAGGGGGGTCAGCCCCAGCATTTT
TRBJ1-5 TRBD1 TRBV10-2 NA CASSESTGQSLYSNQPQHF TGCGCCAGCAGTGAGTCGACAGGGCAGTCCCTGTATAGCAATCAGCCCCAGCATTTT
TRBJ2-4 NA TRBV5-1 NA CASSLGELAKNIQYF TGCGCCAGCAGCTTGGGAGAACTAGCCAAAAACATTCAGTACTTC
TRBJ2-7 TRBD1 TRBV18 NA CASGAGTGSHEQYF TGTGCCAGCGGGGCCGGGACAGGGTCCCACGAGCAGTACTTC
TRBJ1-5 NA TRBV4-1 NA CASSQPLRGTSNQPQHF TGCGCCAGCAGCCAACCCCTGAGAGGGACTAGCAATCAGCCCCAGCATTTT
TRBJ1-1 NA TRBV5-1 NA CASSQQGGLNTEAFF TGCGCCAGCAGCCAACAAGGTGGTCTGAACACTGAAGCTTTCTTT
TRBJ1-5 NA TRBV19 once CASSMGGNQPQHF TGTGCCAGTAGTATGGGCGGCAATCAGCCCCAGCATTTT
TRBJ2-1 NA TRBV5-1 NA CASSLVANEQFF TGCGCCAGCAGCTTGGTAGCGAATGAGCAGTTCTTC
TRBJ1-6 TRBD1 TRBV3-1/TRBV3-2 NA CASSQGTGGIRGSPLHF TGTGCCAGCAGCCAGGGTACAGGGGGCATAAGGGGTTCACCCCTCCACTTT
TRBJ1-2 NA TRBV5-1 NA CASSVGGATSKGYTF TGCGCCAGCAGCGTTGGGGGGGCGACGTCTAAAGGCTACACCTTC
TRBJ1-2 NA TRBV2 NA CASRLTDIYGYTF TGTGCCAGCAGGTTGACAGACATCTATGGCTACACCTTC
TRBJ2-7 NA TRBV5-1 NA CASSPPRGTYEQYF TGCGCCAGCAGCCCCCCCCGGGGAACCTACGAGCAGTACTTC
TRBJ2-2 TRBD2 TRBV10-1 NA CASSGELAGGIMELFF TGCGCCAGCAGTGGAGAACTAGCGGGGGGAATAATGGAGCTGTTTTTT
TRBJ2-3 TRBD2 TRBV5-1 NA CASSLGPGGGPTDTQYF TGCGCCAGCAGCTTGGGCCCTGGCGGGGGGCCCACAGATACGCAGTATTTT
TRBJ1-3 NA TRBV6-5 NA CASSYNPPSSGNTIYF TGTGCCAGCAGTTACAACCCCCCGAGCTCTGGAAACACCATATATTTT
TRBJ2-1 NA TRBV28 NA CASSLRSSYNEQFF TGTGCCAGCAGTTTGCGGAGCTCCTACAATGAGCAGTTCTTC
TRBJ1-5 NA TRBV2 NA CASRGSLGEPQHF TGTGCCAGCAGGGGGTCCCTTGGGGAGCCCCAGCATTTT
TRBJ1-2 NA TRBV28 NA CASSLWGDSVYGYTF TGTGCCAGCAGTCTTTGGGGGGATTCGGTCTATGGCTACACCTTC
TRBJ2-2 NA TRBV4-1 NA CASSPRTASSPNTGELFF TGCGCCAGCAGCCCGCGAACAGCAAGTTCCCCGAACACCGGGGAGCTGTTTTTT
TRBJ1-6 NA TRBV24-1 NA CATQVFNSPLHF TGTGCCACCCAGGTATTTAATTCACCCCTCCACTTT
TRBJ2-1 NA TRBV28 NA CASSLGASLLLGNEQFF TGTGCCAGCAGTTTGGGGGCCTCTCTCCTGTTGGGCAATGAGCAGTTCTTC
TRBJ1-2 NA TRBV6-5 NA CASSYSTGTNYGYTF TGTGCCAGCAGTTACTCGACGGGGACTAACTATGGCTACACCTTC
TRBJ2-7 NA TRBV4-1 NA CASSLSVGGRGEQYF TGCGCCAGCAGCCTCTCTGTGGGGGGACGCGGCGAGCAGTACTTC
TRBJ1-3 TRBD1 TRBV5-1 once CASSFQGAPGNTIYF TGCGCCAGCAGCTTCCAGGGGGCGCCTGGAAACACCATATATTTT
TRBJ2-3 NA TRBV5-1 NA CASSLESTDTQYF TGCGCCAGCAGCTTGGAAAGCACAGATACGCAGTATTTT
TRBJ1-4 NA TRBV5-1 NA CASSPNTALNEKLFF TGCGCCAGCAGCCCGAACACGGCCCTAAATGAAAAACTGTTTTTT
TRBJ2-2 NA TRBV18 NA CASSPPGRTGELFF TGTGCCAGCTCACCCCCTGGGAGGACCGGGGAGCTGTTTTTT
TRBJ2-5 NA TRBV5-1 NA CASSLARGETQYF TGCGCCAGCAGCTTGGCGCGGGGAGAGACCCAGTACTTC
TRBJ2-7 TRBD1 TRBV4-1 NA CASSRKGGDRGHTYEQYF TGCGCCAGCAGCCGGAAAGGGGGGGACAGGGGCCATACCTACGAGCAGTACTTC
TRBJ1-2 TRBD1 TRBV24-1 NA CATSGPGQQSNYGYTF TGTGCCACCAGTGGACCGGGACAGCAGAGTAACTATGGCTACACCTTC
TRBJ2-2 NA TRBV11-1 NA CASSLVRVPDTGELFF TGTGCCAGCAGCTTGGTAAGGGTACCGGACACCGGGGAGCTGTTTTTT
TRBJ1-1 TRBD1 TRBV5-4 NA CASSQGDRYTEAFF TGTGCCAGCAGCCAGGGGGATCGGTACACTGAAGCTTTCTTT
TRBJ2-3 NA TRBV6-4 NA CASSESPTTDTQYF TGTGCCAGCAGTGAATCTCCGACCACAGATACGCAGTATTTT
TRBJ1-6 TRBD1 TRBV4-3 once CASSRDRVNSPLHF TGCGCCAGCAGCCGGGACAGGGTTAATTCACCCCTCCACTTT
TRBJ1-3 NA TRBV7-9 NA CASSLGLSGNTIYF TGTGCCAGCAGCTTAGGCCTCTCTGGAAACACCATATATTTT
TRBJ1-1 NA TRBV11-2 NA CASSPDWAEAFF TGTGCCAGCAGCCCCGACTGGGCTGAAGCTTTCTTT
TRBJ1-5 TRBD1 TRBV11-2 NA CASSWDRLQPQHF TGTGCCAGCAGTTGGGACAGGCTTCAGCCCCAGCATTTT
TRBJ1-2 NA TRBV3-1/TRBV3-2 NA CASSQDLAGSYYGYTF TGTGCCAGCAGCCAAGATCTTGCCGGATCCTACTATGGCTACACCTTC
TRBJ1-2 NA TRBV5-4 NA CASSLEAGGTGGYTF TGTGCCAGCAGCTTGGAGGCAGGAGGTACAGGCGGCTACACCTTC
TRBJ1-3 NA TRBV2 NA CASSMSSLPSHSGNTIYF TGTGCCAGCAGTATGTCCAGCCTCCCGAGCCACTCTGGAAACACCATATATTTT
TRBJ1-4 TRBD1 TRBV2 NA CASGNLPTGAGEKLFF TGTGCCAGCGGTAATCTACCAACAGGGGCCGGGGAAAAACTGTTTTTT
TRBJ2-5 TRBD2 TRBV14 NA CASSQALAGGPYQETQYF TGTGCCAGCAGCCAAGCCCTAGCGGGGGGCCCGTACCAAGAGACCCAGTACTTC
TRBJ1-1 NA TRBV6-5 NA CASSYWGSNTEAFF TGTGCCAGCAGTTACTGGGGATCGAACACTGAAGCTTTCTTT
TRBJ2-2 NA TRBV19 once CASSIARRGGELFF TGTGCCAGTAGTATAGCACGCCGGGGCGGGGAGCTGTTTTTT
TRBJ2-1 NA TRBV5-1 NA CASSLGGSSYNEQFF TGCGCCAGCAGCTTGGGGGGGAGCTCCTACAATGAGCAGTTCTTC
TRBJ1-2 NA TRBV30 NA CAWSSALGYTF TGTGCCTGGAGTTCCGCGTTAGGCTACACCTTC
TRBJ2-5 TRBD2 TRBV2 NA CASRGQTSGGPVGETQYF TGTGCCAGCAGGGGTCAGACTAGCGGGGGGCCCGTAGGAGAGACCCAGTACTTC
TRBJ2-1 NA TRBV2 NA CASSAPLNNEQFF TGTGCCAGCAGTGCTCCCCTGAACAATGAGCAGTTCTTC
TRBJ2-2 TRBD2 TRBV7-9 NA CASSFSSGGMNTGELFF TGTGCCAGCAGCTTTTCCAGCGGGGGAATGAACACCGGGGAGCTGTTTTTT
TRBJ1-6 TRBD1 TRBV6-5 NA CASSWTQGRTSSPLHF TGTGCCAGCAGTTGGACACAGGGGCGTACGAGTTCACCCCTCCACTTT
TRBJ1-5 NA TRBV6-5 NA CASRSMGLSNQPQHF TGTGCCAGCAGGTCAATGGGGTTGAGCAATCAGCCCCAGCATTTT